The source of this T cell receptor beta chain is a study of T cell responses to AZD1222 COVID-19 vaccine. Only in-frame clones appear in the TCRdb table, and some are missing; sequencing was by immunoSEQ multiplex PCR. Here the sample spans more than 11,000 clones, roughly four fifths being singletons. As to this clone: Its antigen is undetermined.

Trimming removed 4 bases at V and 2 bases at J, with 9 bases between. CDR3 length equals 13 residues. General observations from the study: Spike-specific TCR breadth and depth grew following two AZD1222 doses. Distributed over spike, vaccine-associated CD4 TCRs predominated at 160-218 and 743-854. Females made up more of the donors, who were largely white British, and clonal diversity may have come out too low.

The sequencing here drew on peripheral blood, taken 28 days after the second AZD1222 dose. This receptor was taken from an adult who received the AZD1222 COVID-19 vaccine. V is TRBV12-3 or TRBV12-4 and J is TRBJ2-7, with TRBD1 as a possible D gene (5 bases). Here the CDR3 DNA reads TGTGCCAGCAGTTCAGACAGCACCTACGAGCAGTACTTC. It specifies CASSSDSTYEQYF.